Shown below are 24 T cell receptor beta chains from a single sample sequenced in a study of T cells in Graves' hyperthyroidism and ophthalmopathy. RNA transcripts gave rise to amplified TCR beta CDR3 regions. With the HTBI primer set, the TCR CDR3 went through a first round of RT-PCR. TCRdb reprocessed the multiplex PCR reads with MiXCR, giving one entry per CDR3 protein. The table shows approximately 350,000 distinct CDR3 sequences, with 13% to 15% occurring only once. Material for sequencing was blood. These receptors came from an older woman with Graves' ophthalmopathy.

The CDR3 sequence is CSVLGKDEQYF. CDR3 coding DNA: TGCAGCGTTCTAGGGAAGGACGAGCAGTACTTC. This chain links TRBV29-1 with TRBJ2-7; D gene ambiguous. The CDR3 totals 11 residues. Trimming took off 5 bases at V and 5 bases at J, with 10 bases between the two ends. CDR1 and CDR2 (germline): SQVTM, ANQGSEA.

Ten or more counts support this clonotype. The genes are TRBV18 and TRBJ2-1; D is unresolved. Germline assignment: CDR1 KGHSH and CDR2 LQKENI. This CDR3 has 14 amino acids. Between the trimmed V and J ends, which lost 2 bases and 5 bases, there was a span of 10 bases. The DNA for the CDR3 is TGTGCCAGCTCACCAATCCTCCTGAACAATGAGCAGTTCTTC. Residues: CASSPILLNNEQFF.

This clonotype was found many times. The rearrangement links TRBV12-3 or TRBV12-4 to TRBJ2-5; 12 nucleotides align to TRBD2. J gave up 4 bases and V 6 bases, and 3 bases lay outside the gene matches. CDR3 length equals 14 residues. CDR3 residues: CASRLGLAGETQYF. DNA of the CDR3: TGTGCCAGCAGACTGGGACTAGCGGGAGAGACCCAGTACTTC.

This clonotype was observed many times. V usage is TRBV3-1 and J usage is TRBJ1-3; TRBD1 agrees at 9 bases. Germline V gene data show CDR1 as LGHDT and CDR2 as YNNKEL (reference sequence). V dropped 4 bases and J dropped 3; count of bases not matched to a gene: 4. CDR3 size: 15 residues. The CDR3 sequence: CASSPQGALGNTIYF. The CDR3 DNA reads TGTGCCAGCAGCCCACAGGGGGCTCTTGGAAACACCATATATTTT.

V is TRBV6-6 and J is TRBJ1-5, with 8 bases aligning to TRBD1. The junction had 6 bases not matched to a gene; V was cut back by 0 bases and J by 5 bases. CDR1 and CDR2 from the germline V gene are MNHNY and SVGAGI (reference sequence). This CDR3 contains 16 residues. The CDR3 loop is CASSYSSRTGHQPQHF. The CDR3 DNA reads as TGTGCCAGCAGTTACTCGTCAAGGACAGGGCATCAGCCCCAGCATTTT.

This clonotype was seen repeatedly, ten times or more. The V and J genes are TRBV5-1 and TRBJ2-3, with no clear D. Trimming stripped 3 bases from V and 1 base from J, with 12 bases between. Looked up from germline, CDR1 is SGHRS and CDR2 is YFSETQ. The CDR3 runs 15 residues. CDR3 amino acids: CASSSSGYRTDTQYF. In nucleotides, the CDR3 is TGCGCCAGCAGCTCCTCGGGCTACCGCACAGATACGCAGTATTTT.

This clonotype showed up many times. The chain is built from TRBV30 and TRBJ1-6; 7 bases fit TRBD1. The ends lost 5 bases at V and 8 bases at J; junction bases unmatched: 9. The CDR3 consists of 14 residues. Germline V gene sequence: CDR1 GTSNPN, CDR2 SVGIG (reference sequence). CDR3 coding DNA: TGTGCCTGGGACAGACAGGGATCGGATTCACCCCTCCACTTT. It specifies CAWDRQGSDSPLHF.

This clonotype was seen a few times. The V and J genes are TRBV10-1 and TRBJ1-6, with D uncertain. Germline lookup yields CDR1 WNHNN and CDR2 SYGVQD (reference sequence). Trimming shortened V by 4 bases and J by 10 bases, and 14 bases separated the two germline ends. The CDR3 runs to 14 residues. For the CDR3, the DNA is TGCGCCAGCAGTGTATCCGGGGAGCAGTCACCCCTCCACTTT. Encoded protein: CASSVSGEQSPLHF.

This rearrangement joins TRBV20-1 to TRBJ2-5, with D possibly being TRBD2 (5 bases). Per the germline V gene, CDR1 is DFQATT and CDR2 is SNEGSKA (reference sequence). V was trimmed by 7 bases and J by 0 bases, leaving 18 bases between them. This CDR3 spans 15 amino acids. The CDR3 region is CSELILGGYQETQYF. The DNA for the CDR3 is TGCAGTGAATTAATATTAGGCGGGTACCAAGAGACCCAGTACTTC.

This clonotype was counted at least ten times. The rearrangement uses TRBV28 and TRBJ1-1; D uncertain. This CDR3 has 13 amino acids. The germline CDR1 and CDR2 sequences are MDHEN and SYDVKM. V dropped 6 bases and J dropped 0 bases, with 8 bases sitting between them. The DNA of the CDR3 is TGTGCCAGCAGGGGAGGAGTGAACACTGAAGCTTTCTTT. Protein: CASRGGVNTEAFF.

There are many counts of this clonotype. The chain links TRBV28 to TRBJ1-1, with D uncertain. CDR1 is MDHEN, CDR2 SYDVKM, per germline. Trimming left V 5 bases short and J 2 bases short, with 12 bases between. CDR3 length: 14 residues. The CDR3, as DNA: TGTGCCAGCAGTCCAGTAAGTAGAAACACTGAAGCTTTCTTT. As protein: CASSPVSRNTEAFF.

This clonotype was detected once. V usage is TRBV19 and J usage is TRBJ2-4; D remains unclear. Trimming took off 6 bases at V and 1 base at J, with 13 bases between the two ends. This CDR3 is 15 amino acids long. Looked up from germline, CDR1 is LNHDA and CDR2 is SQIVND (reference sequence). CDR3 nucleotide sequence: TGTGCCAGTAGGGGATTAGGAGTGGCCAAAAACATTCAGTACTTC. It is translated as CASRGLGVAKNIQYF. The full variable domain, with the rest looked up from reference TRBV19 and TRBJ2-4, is DGGITQSPKYLFRKEGQNVTLSCEQNLNHDAMYWYRQDPGQGLRLIYYSQIVNDFQKGDIAEGYSVSREKKESFPLTVTSAQKNPTAFYLCASRGLGVAKNIQYFGAGTRLSVL.

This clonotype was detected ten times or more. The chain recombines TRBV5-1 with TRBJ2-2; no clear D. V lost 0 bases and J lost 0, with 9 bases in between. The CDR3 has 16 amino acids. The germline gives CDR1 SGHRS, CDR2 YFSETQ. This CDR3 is CASSLEQKANTGELFF. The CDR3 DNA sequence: TGCGCCAGCAGCTTGGAACAGAAGGCGAACACCGGGGAGCTGTTTTTT. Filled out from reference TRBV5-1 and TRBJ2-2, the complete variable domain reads KAGVTQTPRYLIKTRGQQVTLSCSPISGHRSVSWYQQTPGQGLQFLFEYFSETQRNKGNFPGRFSGRQFSNSRSEMNVSTLELGDSALYLCASSLEQKANTGELFFGEGSRLTVL.

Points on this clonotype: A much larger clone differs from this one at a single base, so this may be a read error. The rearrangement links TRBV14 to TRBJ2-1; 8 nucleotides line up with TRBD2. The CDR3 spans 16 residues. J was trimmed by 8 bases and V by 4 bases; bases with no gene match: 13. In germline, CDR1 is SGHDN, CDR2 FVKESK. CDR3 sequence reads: CASSLQRTSRYDEQFF. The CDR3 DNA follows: TGTGCCAGCAGCCTACAAAGGACTAGCCGTTACGATGAGCAGTTCTTC.

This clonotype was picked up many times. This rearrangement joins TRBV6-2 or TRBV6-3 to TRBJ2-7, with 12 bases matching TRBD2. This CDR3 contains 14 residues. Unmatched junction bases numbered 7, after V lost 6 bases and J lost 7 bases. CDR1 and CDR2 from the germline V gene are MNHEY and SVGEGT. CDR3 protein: CASSRLAGVREQYF. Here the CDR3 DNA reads TGTGCCAGCAGCAGACTAGCGGGAGTACGTGAGCAGTACTTC.

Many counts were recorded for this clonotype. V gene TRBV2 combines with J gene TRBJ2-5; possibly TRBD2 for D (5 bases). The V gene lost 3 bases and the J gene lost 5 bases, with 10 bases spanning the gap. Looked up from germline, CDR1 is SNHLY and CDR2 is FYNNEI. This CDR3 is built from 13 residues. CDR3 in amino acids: CASSERGLETQYF. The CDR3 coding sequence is TGTGCCAGCAGTGAGCGAGGGTTGGAGACCCAGTACTTC.

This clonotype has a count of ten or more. In DNA form, the CDR3 reads TGTGCCTGGGGGGGGTACAATGAGCAGTTCTTC. It yields the protein CAWGGYNEQFF. The chain is built from TRBV30 and TRBJ2-1; D may be TRBD2 (6 bases). CDR1 is GTSNPN, CDR2 SVGIG, per germline (reference sequence). Trimming cost V 5 bases and J 4 bases, with 6 bases left between them. CDR3 length: 11 residues. The variable domain in full, completed from reference TRBV30 and TRBJ2-1, reads SQTIHQWPATLVQPVGSPLSLECTVEGTSNPNLYWYRQAAGRGLQLLFYSVGIGQISSEVPQNLSASRPQDRQFILSSKKLLLSDSGFYLCAWGGYNEQFFGPGTRLTVL.

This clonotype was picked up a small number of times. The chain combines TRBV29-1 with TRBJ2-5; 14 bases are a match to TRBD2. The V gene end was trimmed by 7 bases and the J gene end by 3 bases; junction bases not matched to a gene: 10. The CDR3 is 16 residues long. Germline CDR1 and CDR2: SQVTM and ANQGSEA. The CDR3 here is CSALPRLAGGEETQYF. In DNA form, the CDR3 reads TGCAGCGCTCTCCCCCGACTAGCGGGAGGGGAAGAGACCCAGTACTTC.

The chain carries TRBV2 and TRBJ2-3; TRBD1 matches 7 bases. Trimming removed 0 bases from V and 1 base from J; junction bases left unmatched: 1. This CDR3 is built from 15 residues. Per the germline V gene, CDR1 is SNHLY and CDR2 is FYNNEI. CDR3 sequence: CASSEAGQRTDTQYF. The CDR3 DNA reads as TGTGCCAGCAGTGAAGCGGGACAGCGCACAGATACGCAGTATTTT.

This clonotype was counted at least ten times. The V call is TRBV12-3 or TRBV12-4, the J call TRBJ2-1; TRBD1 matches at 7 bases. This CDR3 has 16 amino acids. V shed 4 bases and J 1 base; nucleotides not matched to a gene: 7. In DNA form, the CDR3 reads TGTGCCAGCAGTTCCCCGGGACAGCCTTCCTACAATGAGCAGTTCTTC. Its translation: CASSSPGQPSYNEQFF.

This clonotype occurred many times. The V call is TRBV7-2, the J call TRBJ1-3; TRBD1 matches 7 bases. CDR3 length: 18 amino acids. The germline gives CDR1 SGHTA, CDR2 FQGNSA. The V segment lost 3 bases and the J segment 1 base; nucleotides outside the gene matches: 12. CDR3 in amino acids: CASSFPTRTGRSGNTIYF. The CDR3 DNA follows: TGTGCCAGCAGCTTCCCAACCCGGACAGGAAGATCTGGAAACACCATATATTTT. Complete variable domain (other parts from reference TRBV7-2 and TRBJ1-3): GAGVSQSPSNKVTEKGKDVELRCDPISGHTALYWYRQSLGQGLEFLIYFQGNSAPDKSGLPSDRFSAERTGGSVSTLTIQRTQQEDSAVYLCASSFPTRTGRSGNTIYFGEGSWLTVV.

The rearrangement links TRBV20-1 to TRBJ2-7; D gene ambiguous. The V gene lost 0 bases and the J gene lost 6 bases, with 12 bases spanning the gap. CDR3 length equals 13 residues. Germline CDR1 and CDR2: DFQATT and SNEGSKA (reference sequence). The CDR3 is CSARDLAFGEQYF. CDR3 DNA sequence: TGCAGTGCTAGAGATCTGGCGTTCGGCGAGCAGTACTTC.

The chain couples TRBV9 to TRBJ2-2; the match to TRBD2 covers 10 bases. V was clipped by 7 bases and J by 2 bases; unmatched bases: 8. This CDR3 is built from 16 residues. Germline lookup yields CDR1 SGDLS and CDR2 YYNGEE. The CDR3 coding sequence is TGTGCCAGCGGAGGACTAGCGGAACTAAACACCGGGGAGCTGTTTTTT. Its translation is CASGGLAELNTGELFF.

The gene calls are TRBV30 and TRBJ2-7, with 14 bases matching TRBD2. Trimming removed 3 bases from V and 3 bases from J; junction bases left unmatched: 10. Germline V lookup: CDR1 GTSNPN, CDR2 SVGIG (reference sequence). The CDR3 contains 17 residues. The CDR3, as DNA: TGTGCCTGGAGGCGGGTGCCTGGGACTAGCGGGAGCTACGAGCAGTACTTC. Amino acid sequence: CAWRRVPGTSGSYEQYF.